The T cell receptor (beta chain) under discussion was sequenced for a study of T cells in Graves' hyperthyroidism and ophthalmopathy. About the study: Peripheral blood sampling occurred at initial diagnosis, before any treatment.

Per germline, CDR1 SGHDT and CDR2 YYEEEE. This CDR3 has 13 amino acids. Trimming pared 0 bases from V and 4 bases from J, leaving 7 bases between. From RNA transcripts, TCR beta CDR3 regions were amplified. HTBI primers were employed in a first-round RT-PCR of the TCR CDR3. Via MiXCR, TCRdb re-called the multiplex PCR reads, giving one row per CDR3 protein. The sample holds 300,000 to 450,000 distinct CDR3 sequences, around 13% seen once. This clonotype was detected many times. Exclusion criteria comprised uncontrolled infection, other autoimmune disease, pregnancy or lactation. Clinical symptoms, serum thyroxine and TRAb, thyroid ultrasound and orbital computed tomography together formed the diagnostic basis. Each 10 ml fresh peripheral blood draw supplied the PBMCs.

Sequencing was done on a sample of blood. The chain uses TRBV5-6 and TRBJ2-5; D ambiguous. This TCR was recovered from a woman aged 25 to 39 with Graves' ophthalmopathy. CDR3 DNA: TGTGCCAGCAGCTTGGGAGCTGCAGAGACCCAGTACTTC. Translation: CASSLGAAETQYF.